This note documents a single TCR beta chain sequence. A second 7 to 11 cycle PCR used barcoded and J-beta primers. TCRdb redid the calling of the 5' RACE reads with MiXCR, one entry per CDR3 protein. The data hold about 780,000 distinct CDR3 sequences, with roughly 26% observed a single time. This record belongs to a study of blood T cells in healthy people across ages. Germline loops: CDR1 SEHNR, CDR2 FQNEAQ (reference sequence). The J segment lost 1 base and the V segment lost 4 bases, leaving 5 bases of the junction unmatched. The CDR3 runs to 15 residues. The same specimen was also included in a second study, on T cells of mothers and their children.

Sequences were obtained from blood. The receptor's source is a boy between 10 and 17 years old in good health. This chain connects TRBV7-9 to TRBJ2-5; 8 bases map to TRBD1. The CDR3 here is CASSSIDRGQETQYF. The CDR3 nucleotides are TGTGCCAGCAGCTCGATAGACAGGGGCCAAGAGACCCAGTACTTC.